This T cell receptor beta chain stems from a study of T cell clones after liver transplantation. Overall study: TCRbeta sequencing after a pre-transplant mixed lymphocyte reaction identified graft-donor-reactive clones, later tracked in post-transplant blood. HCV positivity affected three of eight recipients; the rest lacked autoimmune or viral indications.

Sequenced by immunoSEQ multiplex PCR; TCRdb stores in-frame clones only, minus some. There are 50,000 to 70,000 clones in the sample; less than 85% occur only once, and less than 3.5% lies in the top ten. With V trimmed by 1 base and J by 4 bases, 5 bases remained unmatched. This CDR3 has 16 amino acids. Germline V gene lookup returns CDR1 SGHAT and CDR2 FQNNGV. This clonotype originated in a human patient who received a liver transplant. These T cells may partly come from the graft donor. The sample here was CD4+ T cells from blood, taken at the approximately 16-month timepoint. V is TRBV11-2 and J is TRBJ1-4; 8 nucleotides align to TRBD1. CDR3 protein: CASSLGFDRGNEKLFF. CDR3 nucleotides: TGTGCCAGCAGCTTAGGGTTTGACAGGGGTAATGAAAAACTGTTTTTT. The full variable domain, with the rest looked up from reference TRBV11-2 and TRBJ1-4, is EAGVAQSPRYKIIEKRQSVAFWCNPISGHATLYWYQQILGQGPKLLIQFQNNGVVDDSQLPKDRFSAERLKGVDSTLKIQPAKLEDSAVYLCASSLGFDRGNEKLFFGSGTQLSVL.